These T cell receptor beta chains were read from a single sample in a study of T cell repertoires in ileal Crohn's disease. Measured with immunoSEQ multiplex PCR; TCRdb has only the in-frame clones, and not every one. In the table there are 12,000 or so clones, around 80% of which are singletons. Sequenced input: ileal tissue. These receptors were obtained from an adult with Crohn's disease. Each CDR3 is given with its conserved first and last residue. The D gene is left open where the match is weak.

cdr3_aa,v_call,d_call
CASSLDHSGLQETQYF,TRBV13,TRBD2
CASSWDRGNTEAFF,TRBV28,TRBD1
CASSEVRRGGRAFF,TRBV6-1,NA
CSAWGGQGSYEQYF,TRBV29-1,TRBD1
CASSSGAGFSGNTIYF,TRBV7-9,NA
CATPGGLPLSGANVLTF,TRBV7-2,NA
CASRRDRMNTEAFF,TRBV6-5,TRBD1
CASSPRNTGELFF,TRBV7-7,NA
CASSEYLDSPVTSYEQYF,TRBV6-1,NA
CASSTPTGTRRDEQFF,TRBV5-1,TRBD2
CSVGGTTNQPQHF,TRBV29-1,NA
CASSYVSGGSYEQYF,TRBV6-5,TRBD1
CASSLAVGLADNEQFF,TRBV5-1,TRBD2